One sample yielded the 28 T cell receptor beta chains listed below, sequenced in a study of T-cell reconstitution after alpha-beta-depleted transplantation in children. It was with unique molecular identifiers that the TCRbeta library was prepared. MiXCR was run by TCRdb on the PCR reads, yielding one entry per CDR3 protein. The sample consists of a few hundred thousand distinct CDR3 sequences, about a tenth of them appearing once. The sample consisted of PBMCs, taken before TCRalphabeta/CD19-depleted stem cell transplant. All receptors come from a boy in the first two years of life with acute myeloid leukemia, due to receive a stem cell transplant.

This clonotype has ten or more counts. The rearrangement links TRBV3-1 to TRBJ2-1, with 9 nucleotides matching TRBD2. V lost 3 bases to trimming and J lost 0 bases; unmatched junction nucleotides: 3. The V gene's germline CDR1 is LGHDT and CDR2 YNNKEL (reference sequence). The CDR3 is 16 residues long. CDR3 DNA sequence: TGTGCCAGCAGCCAGGTAGCGGGGGACTCCTACAATGAGCAGTTCTTC. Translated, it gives CASSQVAGDSYNEQFF.

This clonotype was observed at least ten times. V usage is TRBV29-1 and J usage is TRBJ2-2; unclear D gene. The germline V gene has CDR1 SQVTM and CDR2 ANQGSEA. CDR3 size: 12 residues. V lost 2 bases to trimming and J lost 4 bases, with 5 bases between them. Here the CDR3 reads CSVERATGELFF. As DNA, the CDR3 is TGCAGCGTTGAAAGGGCCACCGGGGAGCTGTTTTTT.

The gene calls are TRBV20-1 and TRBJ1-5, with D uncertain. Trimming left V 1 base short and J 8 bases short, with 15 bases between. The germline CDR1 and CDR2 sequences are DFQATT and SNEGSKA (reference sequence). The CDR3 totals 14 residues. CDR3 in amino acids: CSARVYPDAEPQHF. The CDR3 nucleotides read TGCAGTGCTAGAGTGTATCCCGATGCGGAGCCCCAGCATTTT.

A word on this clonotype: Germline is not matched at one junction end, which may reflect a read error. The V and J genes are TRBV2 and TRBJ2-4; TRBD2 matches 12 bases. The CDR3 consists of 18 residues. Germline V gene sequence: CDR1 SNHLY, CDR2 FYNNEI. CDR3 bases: TGTGCCAGCTGTGAACTAGCGGGGGGCTTTCTAGCCAAAAACATTCAGTACTTC. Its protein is CASCELAGGFLAKNIQYF.

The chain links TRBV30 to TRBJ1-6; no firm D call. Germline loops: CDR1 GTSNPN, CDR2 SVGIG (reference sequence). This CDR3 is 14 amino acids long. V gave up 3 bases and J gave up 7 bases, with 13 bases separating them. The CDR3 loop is CAWRVDGSNSPLHF. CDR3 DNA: TGTGCCTGGAGGGTGGACGGTTCCAATTCACCCCTCCACTTT.

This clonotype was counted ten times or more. The CDR3 loop is CSGHEGEAFF. CDR3 nucleotides: TGCAGCGGCCATGAGGGGGAAGCTTTCTTT. This sequence joins TRBV29-1 and TRBJ1-1, with D perhaps TRBD1 (5 bases). The CDR3 is 10 amino acids. Trimming stripped 7 bases from V and 8 bases from J, with 11 bases between. CDR1 is SQVTM and CDR2 is ANQGSEA in the germline V gene.

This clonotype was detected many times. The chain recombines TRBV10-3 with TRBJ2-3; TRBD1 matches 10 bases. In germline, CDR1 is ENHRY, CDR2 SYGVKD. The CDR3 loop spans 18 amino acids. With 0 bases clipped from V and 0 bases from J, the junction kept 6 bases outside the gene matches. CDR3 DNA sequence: TGTGCCATCAGTGAGTCGACAGGGGGCGCCTCTAGCACAGATACGCAGTATTTT. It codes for CAISESTGGASSTDTQYF.

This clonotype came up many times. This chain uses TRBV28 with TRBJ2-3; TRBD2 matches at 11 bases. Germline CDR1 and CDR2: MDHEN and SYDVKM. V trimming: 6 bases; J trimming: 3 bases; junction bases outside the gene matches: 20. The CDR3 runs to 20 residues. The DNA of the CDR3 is TGTGCCAGCAGCCTTAGCGGGAGGGCGTTCTTATCCTCGAAGACAGATACGCAGTATTTT. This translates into CASSLSGRAFLSSKTDTQYF.

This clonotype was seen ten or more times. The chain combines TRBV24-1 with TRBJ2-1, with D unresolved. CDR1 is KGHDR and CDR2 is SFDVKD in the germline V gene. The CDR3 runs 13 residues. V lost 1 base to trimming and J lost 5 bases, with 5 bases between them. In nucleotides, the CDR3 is TGTGCCACCAGTGATTTTTGGGACAATGAGCAGTTCTTC. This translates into CATSDFWDNEQFF.

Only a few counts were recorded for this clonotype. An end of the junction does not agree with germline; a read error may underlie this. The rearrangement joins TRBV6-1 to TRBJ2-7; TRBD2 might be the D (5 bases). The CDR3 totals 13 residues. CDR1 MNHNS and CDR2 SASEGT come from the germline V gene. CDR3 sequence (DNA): TGTGCCAGCAGTGAAGCGCATCCGGGATCTCAAGTCTTC. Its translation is CASSEAHPGSQVF.

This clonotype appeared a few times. CDR3 coding DNA: TGTGCCAGCAGCAGAGCCTCGGGTTCCTACGAGCAGTACTTC. Its protein is CASSRASGSYEQYF. The V and J genes are TRBV7-2 and TRBJ2-7; D is ambiguous. This CDR3 has 14 amino acids. Germline lookup yields CDR1 SGHTA and CDR2 FQGNSA. The germline V and J ends were trimmed by 5 bases and 1 base, with 12 bases remaining between them.

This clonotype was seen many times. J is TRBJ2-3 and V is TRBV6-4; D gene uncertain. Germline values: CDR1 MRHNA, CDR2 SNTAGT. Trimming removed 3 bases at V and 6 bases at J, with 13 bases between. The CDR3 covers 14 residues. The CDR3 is CASSETSQRDTQYF. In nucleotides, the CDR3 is TGTGCCAGCAGTGAAACATCCCAAAGGGATACGCAGTATTTT.

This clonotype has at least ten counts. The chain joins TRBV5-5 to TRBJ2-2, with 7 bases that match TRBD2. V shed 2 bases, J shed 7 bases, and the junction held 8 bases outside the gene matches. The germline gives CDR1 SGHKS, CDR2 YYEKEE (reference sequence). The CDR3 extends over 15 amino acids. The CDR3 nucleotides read TGTGCCAGCAGCTTTTGGGCGGGAGCGAGCGGGGAGCTGTTTTTT. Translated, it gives CASSFWAGASGELFF.

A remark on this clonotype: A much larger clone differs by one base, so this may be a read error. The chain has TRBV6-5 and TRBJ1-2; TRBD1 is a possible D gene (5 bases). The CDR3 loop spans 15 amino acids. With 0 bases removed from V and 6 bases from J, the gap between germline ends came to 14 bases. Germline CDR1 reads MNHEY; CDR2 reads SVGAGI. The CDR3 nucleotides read TGTGCCAGCAGTTACTCGTATGACACGGGGCATGGCTACACCTTC. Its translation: CASSYSYDTGHGYTF.

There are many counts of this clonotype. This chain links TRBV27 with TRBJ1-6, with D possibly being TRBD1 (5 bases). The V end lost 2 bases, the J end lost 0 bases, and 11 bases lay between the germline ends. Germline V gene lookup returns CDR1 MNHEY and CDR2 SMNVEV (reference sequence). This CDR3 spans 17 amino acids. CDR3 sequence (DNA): TGTGCCAGCAGTTTAAGGGGACGGAGCTCCTATAATTCACCCCTCCACTTT. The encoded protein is CASSLRGRSSYNSPLHF.

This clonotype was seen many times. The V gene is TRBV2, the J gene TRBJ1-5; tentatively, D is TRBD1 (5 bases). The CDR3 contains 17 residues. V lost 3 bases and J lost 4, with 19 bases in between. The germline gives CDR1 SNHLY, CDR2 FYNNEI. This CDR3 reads CASSDGYLGGRNQPQHF. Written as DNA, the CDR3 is TGTGCCAGCAGTGACGGTTACCTTGGGGGGAGAAATCAGCCCCAGCATTTT. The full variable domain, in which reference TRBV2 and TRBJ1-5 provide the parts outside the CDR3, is EPEVTQTPSHQVTQMGQEVILRCVPISNHLYFYWYRQILGQKVEFLVSFYNNEISEKSEIFDDQFSVERPDGSNFTLKIRSTKLEDSAMYFCASSDGYLGGRNQPQHFGDGTRLSIL.

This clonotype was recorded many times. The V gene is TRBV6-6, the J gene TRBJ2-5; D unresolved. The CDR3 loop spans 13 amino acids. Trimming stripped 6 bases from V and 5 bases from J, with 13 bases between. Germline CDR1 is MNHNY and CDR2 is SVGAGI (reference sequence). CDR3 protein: CASRNTPGETQYF. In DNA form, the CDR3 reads TGTGCCAGCAGGAACACTCCCGGGGAGACCCAGTACTTC.

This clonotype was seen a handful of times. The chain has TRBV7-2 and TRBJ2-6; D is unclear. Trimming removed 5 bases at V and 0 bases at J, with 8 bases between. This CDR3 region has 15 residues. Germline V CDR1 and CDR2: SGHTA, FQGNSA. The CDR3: CASSPPISGANVLTF. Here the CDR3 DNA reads TGTGCCAGCAGCCCCCCGATCTCTGGGGCCAACGTCCTGACTTTC.

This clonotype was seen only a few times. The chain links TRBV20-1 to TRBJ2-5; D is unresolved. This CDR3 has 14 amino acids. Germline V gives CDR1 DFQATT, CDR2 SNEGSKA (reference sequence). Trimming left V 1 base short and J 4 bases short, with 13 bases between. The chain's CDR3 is CSARGLETPETQYF. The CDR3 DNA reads TGCAGTGCTAGAGGACTGGAAACCCCAGAGACCCAGTACTTC.

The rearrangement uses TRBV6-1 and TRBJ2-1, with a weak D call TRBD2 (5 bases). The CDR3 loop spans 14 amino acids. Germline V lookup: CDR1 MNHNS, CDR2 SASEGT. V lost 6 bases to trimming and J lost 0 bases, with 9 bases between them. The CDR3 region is CASSQRSSYNEQFF. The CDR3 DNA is TGTGCCAGCAGCCAGCGGAGCTCCTACAATGAGCAGTTCTTC.

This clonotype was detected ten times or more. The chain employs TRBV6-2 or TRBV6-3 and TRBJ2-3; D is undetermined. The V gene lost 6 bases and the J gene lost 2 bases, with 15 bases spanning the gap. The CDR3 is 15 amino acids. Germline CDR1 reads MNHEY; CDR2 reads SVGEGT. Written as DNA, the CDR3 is TGTGCCAGCAGCCTAAATCCTCCCTCCACAGATACGCAGTATTTT. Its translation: CASSLNPPSTDTQYF.

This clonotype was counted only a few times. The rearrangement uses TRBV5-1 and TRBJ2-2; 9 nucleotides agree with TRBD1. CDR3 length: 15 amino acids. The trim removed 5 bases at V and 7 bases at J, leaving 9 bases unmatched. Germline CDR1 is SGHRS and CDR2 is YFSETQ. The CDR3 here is CASSAGQGRFGELFF. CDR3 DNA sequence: TGCGCCAGCAGTGCTGGACAGGGGAGGTTCGGGGAGCTGTTTTTT.

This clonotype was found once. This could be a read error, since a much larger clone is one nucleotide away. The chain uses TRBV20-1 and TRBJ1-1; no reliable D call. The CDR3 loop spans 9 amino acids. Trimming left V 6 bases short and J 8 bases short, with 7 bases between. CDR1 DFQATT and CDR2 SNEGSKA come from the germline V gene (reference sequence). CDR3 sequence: CSAGGEAFF. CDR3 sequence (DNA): TGCAGTGCCGGTGGAGAAGCTTTCTTT.

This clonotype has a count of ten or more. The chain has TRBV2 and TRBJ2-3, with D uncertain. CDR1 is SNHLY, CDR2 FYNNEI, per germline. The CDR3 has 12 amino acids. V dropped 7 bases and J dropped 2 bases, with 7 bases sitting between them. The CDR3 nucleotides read TGTGCCAGCAAGGGTGACACAGATACGCAGTATTTT. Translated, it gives CASKGDTDTQYF.

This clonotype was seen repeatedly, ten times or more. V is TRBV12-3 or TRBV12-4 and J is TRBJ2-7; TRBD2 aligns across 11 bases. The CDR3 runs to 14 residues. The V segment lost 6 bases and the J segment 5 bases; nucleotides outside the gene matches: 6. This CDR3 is CASRITSGSDEQYF. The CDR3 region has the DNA TGTGCCAGCAGGATAACTAGCGGGAGCGACGAGCAGTACTTC.

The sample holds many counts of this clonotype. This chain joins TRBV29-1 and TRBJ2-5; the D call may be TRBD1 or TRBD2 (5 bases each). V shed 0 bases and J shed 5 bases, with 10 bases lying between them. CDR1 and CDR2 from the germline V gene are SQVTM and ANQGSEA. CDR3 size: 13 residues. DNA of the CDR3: TGCAGCGTTGAAGAGGGACCGGCGGAGACCCAGTACTTC. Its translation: CSVEEGPAETQYF.

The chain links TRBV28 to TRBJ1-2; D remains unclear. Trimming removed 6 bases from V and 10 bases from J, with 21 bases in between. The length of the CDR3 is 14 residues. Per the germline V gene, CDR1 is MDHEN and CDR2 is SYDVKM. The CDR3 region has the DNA TGTGCCAGCAGAGGCGAGGGTAAGGAGGCCCTCTACACCTTC. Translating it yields CASRGEGKEALYTF.

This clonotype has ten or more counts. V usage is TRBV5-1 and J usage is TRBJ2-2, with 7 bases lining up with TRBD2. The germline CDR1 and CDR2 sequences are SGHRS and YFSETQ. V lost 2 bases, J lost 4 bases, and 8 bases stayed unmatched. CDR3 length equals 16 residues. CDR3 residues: CASSFMAGEITGELFF. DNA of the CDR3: TGCGCCAGCAGCTTCATGGCGGGAGAAATCACCGGGGAGCTGTTTTTT.